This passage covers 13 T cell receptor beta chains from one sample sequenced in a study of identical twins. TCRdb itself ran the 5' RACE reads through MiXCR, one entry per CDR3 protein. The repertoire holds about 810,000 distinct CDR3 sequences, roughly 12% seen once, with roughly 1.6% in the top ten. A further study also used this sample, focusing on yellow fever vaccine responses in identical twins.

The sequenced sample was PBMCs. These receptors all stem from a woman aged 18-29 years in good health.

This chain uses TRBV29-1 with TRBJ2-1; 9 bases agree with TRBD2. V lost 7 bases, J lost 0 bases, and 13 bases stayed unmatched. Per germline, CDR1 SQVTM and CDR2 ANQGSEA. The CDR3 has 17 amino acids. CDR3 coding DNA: TGCAGCGCCCGGGGGCTAGCGGGGCCTTCCTCCTACAATGAGCAGTTCTTC. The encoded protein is CSARGLAGPSSYNEQFF.

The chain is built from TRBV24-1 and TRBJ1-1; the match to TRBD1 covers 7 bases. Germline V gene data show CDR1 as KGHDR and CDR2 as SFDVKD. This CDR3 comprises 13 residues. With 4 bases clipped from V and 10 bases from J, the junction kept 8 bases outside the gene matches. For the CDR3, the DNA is TGTGCCACCAGTGACCCAGGGGGTTTGGTAGCTTTCTTT. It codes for CATSDPGGLVAFF.

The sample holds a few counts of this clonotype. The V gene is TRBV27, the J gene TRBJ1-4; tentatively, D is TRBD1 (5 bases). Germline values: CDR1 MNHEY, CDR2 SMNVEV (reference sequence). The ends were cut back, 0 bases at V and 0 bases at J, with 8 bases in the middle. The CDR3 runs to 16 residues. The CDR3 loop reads CASSLSQGTTNEKLFF. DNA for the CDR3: TGTGCCAGCAGTTTATCGCAGGGAACAACTAATGAAAAACTGTTTTTT.

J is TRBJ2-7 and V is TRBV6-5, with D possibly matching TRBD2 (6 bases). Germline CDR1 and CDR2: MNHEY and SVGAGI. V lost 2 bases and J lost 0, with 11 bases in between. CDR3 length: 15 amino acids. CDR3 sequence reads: CASSYAGTGSYEQYF. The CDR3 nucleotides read TGTGCCAGCAGTTACGCGGGGACTGGCTCCTACGAGCAGTACTTC.

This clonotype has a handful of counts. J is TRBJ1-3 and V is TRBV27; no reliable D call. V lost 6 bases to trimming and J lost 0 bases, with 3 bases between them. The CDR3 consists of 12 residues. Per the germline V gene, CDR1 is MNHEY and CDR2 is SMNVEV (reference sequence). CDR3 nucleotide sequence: TGTGCCAGCAGGAACTCTGGAAACACCATATATTTT. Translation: CASRNSGNTIYF.

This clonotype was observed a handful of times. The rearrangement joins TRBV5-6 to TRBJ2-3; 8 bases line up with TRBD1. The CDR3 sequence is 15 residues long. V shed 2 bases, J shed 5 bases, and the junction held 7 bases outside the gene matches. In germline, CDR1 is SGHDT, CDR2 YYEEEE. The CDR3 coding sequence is TGTGCCAGCAGCTTTCTGGACAGGGATATAGATACGCAGTATTTT. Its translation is CASSFLDRDIDTQYF.

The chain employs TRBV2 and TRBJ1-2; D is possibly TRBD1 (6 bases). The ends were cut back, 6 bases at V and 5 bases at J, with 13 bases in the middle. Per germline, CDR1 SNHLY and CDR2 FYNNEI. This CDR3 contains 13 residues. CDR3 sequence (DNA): TGTGCCAGCAGCTCCTTACAGGGTTATGGCTACACCTTC. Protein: CASSSLQGYGYTF.

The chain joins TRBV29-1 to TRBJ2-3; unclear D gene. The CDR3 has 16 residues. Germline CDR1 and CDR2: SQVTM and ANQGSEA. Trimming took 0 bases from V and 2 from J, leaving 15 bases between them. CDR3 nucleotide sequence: TGCAGCGTTGAAGATCCGGAGCGCCGAGACACAGATACGCAGTATTTT. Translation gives CSVEDPERRDTDTQYF.

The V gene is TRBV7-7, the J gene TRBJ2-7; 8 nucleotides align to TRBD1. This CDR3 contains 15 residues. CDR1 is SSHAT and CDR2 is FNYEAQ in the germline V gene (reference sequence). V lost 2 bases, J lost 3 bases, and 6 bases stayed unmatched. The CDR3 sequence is CASSLSWGQDYEQYF. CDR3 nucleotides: TGTGCCAGCAGCTTATCCTGGGGACAGGACTACGAGCAGTACTTC.

CDR3 DNA: TGTGCCAGCAGTTTAGCGGCTAGCTCCGGGTATGAGCAGTTCTTC. Protein product: CASSLAASSGYEQFF. The chain uses TRBV12-3 or TRBV12-4 and TRBJ2-1; the D gene is possibly TRBD2 (5 bases). The CDR3 is 15 residues long. V was trimmed by 0 bases and J by 8 bases, leaving 14 bases between them.

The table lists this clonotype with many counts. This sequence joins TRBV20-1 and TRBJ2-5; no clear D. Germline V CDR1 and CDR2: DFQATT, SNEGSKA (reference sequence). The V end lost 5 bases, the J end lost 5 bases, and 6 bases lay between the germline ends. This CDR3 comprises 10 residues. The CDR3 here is CSAFRETQYF. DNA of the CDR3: TGCAGTGCTTTTCGGGAGACCCAGTACTTC.

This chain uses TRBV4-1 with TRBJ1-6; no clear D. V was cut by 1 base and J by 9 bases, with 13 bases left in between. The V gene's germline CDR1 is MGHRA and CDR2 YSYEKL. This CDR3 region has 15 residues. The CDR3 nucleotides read TGCGCCAGCAGCCAAGGTTCAATCTCCGTTTCACCCCTCCACTTT. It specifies CASSQGSISVSPLHF.

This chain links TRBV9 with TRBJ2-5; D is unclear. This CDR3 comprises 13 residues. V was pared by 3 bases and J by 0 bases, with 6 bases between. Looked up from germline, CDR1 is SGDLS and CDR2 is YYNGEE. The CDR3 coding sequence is TGTGCCAGCAGCGGCGAGGACCAAGAGACCCAGTACTTC. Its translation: CASSGEDQETQYF. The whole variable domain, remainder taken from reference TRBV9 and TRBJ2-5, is DSGVTQTPKHLITATGQRVTLRCSPRSGDLSVYWYQQSLDQGLQFLIQYYNGEERAKGNILERFSAQQFPDLHSELNLSSLELGDSALYFCASSGEDQETQYFGPGTRLLVL.